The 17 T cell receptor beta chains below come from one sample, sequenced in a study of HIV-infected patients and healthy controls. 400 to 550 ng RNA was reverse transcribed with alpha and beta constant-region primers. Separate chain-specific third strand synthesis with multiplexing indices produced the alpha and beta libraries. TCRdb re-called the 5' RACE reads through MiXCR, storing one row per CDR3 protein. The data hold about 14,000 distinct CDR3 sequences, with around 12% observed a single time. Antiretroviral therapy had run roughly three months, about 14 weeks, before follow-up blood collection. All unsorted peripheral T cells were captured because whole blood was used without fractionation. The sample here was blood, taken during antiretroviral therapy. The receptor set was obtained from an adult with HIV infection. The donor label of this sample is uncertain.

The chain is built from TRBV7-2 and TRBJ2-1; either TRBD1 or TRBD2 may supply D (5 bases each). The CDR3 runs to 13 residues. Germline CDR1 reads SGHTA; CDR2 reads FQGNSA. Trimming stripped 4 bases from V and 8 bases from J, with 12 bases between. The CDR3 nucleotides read TGTGCCAGCAGCTGGGGACCTACAGATGAGCAGTTCTTC. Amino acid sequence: CASSWGPTDEQFF.

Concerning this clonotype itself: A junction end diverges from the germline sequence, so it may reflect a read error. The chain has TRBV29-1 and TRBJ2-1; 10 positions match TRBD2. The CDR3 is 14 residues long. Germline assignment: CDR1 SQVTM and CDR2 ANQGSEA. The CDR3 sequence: CSVVLAGEVHEQLF. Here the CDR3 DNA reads TGCAGCGTTGTCCTAGCGGGAGAAGTCCATGAGCAGTTATTC.

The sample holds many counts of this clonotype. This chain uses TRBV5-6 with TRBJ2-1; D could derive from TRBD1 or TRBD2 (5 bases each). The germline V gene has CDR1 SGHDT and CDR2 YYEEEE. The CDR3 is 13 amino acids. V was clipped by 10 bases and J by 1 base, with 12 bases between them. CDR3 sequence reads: CAGRQLSYNEQFF. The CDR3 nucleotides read TGTGCCGGGAGACAGTTATCCTACAATGAGCAGTTCTTC. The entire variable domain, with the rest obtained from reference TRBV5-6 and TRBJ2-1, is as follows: DAGVTQSPTHLIKTRGQQVTLRCSPKSGHDTVSWYQQALGQGPQFIFQYYEEEERQRGNFPDRFSGHQFPNYSSELNVNALLLGDSALYLCAGRQLSYNEQFFGPGTRLTVL.

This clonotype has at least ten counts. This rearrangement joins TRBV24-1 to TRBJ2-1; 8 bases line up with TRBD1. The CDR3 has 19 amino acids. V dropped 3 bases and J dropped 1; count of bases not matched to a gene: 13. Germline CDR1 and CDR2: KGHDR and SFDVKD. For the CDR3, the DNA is TGTGCCACCAGTGATCCTTCGGTCGGGACAGGACGTTCCTACAATGAGCAGTTCTTC. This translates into CATSDPSVGTGRSYNEQFF.

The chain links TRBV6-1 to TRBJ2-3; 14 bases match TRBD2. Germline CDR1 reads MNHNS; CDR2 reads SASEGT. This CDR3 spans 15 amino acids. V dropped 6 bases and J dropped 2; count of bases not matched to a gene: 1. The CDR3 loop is CASRGLAGATDTQYF. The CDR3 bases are TGTGCCAGCAGGGGACTAGCGGGAGCCACAGATACGCAGTATTTT.

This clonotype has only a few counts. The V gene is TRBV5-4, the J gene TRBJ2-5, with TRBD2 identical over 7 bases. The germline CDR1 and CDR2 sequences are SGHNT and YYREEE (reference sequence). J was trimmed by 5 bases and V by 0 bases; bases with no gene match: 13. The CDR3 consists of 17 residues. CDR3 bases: TGTGCCAGCAGCTTGGTCGGGGGGTCGGCCGTGATGGAGACCCAGTACTTC. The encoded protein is CASSLVGGSAVMETQYF.

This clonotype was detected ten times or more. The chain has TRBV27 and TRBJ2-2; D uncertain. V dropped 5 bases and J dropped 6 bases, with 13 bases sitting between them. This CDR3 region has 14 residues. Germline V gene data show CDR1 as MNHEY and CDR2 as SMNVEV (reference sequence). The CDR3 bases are TGTGCCAGCAGTCCAATGTTGGTTTCCGGGGAGCTGTTTTTT. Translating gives CASSPMLVSGELFF.

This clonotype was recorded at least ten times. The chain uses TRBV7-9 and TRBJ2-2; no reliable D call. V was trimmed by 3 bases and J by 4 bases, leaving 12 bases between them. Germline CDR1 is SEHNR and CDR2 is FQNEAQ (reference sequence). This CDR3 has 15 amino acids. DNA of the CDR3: TGTGCCAGCAGCTTTCGGCCTTCCGTCACCGGGGAGCTGTTTTTT. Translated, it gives CASSFRPSVTGELFF.

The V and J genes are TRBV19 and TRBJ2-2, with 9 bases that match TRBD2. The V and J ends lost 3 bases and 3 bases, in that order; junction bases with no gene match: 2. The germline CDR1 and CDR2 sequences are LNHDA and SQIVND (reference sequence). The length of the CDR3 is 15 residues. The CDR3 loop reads CASSIGGRDTGELFF. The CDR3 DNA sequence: TGTGCCAGTAGTATTGGCGGGAGGGACACCGGGGAGCTGTTTTTT. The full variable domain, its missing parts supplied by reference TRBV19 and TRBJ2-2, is DGGITQSPKYLFRKEGQNVTLSCEQNLNHDAMYWYRQDPGQGLRLIYYSQIVNDFQKGDIAEGYSVSREKKESFPLTVTSAQKNPTAFYLCASSIGGRDTGELFFGEGSRLTVL.

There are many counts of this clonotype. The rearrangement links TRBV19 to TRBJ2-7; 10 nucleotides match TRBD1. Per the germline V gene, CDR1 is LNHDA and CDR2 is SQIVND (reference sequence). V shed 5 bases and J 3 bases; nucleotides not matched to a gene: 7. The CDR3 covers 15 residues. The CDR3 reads CASSRTDRGFYEQYF. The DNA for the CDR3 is TGTGCCAGTAGTCGCACGGACAGGGGGTTCTACGAGCAGTACTTC.

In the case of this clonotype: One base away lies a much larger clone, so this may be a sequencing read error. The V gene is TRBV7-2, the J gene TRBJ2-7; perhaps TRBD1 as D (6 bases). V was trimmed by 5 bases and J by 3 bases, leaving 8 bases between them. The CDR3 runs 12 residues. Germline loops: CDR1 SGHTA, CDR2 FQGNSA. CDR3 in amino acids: CASSKTGYEQYF. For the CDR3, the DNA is TGTGCCAGCAGCAAGACAGGCTACGAGCAGTACTTC.

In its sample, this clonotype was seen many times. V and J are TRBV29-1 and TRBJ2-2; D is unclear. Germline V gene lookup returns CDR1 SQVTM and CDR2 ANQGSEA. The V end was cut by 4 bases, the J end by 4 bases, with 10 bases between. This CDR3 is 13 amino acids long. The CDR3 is CSVVESGTGELFF. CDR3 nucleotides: TGCAGCGTTGTGGAGTCCGGCACCGGGGAGCTGTTTTTT.

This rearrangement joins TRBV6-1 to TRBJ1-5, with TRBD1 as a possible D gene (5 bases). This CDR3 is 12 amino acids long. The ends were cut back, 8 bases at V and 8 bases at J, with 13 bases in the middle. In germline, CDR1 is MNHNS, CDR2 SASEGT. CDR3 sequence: CASYRPREPQHF. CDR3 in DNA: TGTGCCAGCTACAGGCCAAGGGAGCCCCAGCATTTT.

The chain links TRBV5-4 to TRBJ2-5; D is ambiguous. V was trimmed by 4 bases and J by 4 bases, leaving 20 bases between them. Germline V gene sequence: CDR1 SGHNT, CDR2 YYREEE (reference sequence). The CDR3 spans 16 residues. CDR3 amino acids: CASSPGPLSARETQYF. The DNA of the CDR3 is TGTGCCAGCAGCCCAGGCCCCTTAAGTGCCCGAGAGACCCAGTACTTC. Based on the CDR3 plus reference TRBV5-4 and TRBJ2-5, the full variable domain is ETGVTQSPTHLIKTRGQQVTLRCSSQSGHNTVSWYQQALGQGPQFIFQYYREEENGRGNFPPRFSGLQFPNYSSELNVNALELDDSALYLCASSPGPLSARETQYFGPGTRLLVL.

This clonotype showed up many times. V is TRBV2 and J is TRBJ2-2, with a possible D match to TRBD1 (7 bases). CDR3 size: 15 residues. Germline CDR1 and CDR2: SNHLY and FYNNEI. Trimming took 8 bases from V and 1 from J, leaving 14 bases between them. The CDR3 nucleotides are TGTGCCAGCCGCCCGGGGGACAGGAACACCGGGGAGCTGTTTTTT. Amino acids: CASRPGDRNTGELFF.

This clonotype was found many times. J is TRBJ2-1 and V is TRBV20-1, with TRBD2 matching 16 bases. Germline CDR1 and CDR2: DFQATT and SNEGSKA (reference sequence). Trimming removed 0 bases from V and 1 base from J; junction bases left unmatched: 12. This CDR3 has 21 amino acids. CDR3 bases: TGCAGTGCTAGAGACGACCTGGGACTAGCGGGAGGGTTAGGATCCTACAATGAGCAGTTCTTC. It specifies CSARDDLGLAGGLGSYNEQFF.

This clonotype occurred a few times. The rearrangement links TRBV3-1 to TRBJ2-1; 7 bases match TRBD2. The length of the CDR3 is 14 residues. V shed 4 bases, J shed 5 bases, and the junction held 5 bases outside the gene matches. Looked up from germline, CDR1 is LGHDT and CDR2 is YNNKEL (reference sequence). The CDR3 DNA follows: TGTGCCAGCAGCCCGGCTAGCGGACACAATGAGCAGTTCTTC. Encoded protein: CASSPASGHNEQFF.